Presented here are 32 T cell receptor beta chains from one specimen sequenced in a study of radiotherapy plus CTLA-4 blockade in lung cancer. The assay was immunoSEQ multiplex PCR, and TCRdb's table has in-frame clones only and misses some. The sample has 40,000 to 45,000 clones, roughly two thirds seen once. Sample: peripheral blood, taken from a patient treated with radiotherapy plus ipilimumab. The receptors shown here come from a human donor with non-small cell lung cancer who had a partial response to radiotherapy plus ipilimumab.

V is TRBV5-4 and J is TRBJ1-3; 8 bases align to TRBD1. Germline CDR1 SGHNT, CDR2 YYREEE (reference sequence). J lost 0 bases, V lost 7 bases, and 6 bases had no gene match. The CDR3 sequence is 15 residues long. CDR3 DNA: TGTGCCAGCCAAACAGGGGGGGGCTCTGGAAACACCATATATTTT. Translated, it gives CASQTGGGSGNTIYF.

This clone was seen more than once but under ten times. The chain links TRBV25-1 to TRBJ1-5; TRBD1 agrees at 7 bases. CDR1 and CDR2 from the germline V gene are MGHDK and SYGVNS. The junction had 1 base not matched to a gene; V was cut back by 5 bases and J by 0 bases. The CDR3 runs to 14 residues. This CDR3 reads CASSKGASNQPQHF. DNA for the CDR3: TGTGCCAGCAGTAAGGGGGCTAGCAATCAGCCCCAGCATTTT.

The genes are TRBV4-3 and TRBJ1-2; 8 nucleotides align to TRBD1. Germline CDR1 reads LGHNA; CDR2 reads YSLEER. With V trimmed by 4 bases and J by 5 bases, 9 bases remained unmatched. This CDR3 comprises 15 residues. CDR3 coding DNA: TGCGCCAGCAGCCCCGGACAGGGAGGAGGTTATGGCTACACCTTC. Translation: CASSPGQGGGYGYTF.

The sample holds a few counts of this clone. For the CDR3, the DNA is TGCGCCAGCATTTGGGGGCCGGAGAACACTGAAGCTTTCTTT. Translation: CASIWGPENTEAFF. The gene calls are TRBV5-1 and TRBJ1-1; D may be TRBD1 (6 bases). Trimming cost V 6 bases and J 1 base, with 13 bases left between them. Per germline, CDR1 SGHRS and CDR2 YFSETQ. The CDR3 has 14 amino acids. Looking up the rest from reference TRBV5-1 and TRBJ1-1 gives the full variable domain: KAGVTQTPRYLIKTRGQQVTLSCSPISGHRSVSWYQQTPGQGLQFLFEYFSETQRNKGNFPGRFSGRQFSNSRSEMNVSTLELGDSALYLCASIWGPENTEAFFGQGTRLTVV.

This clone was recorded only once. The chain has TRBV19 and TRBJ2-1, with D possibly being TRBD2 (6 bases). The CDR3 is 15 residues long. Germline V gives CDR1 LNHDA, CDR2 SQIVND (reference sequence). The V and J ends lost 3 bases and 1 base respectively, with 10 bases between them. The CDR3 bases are TGTGCCAGTAGTATCGGGAGTATGTCCTACAATGAGCAGTTCTTC. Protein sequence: CASSIGSMSYNEQFF.

In DNA form, the CDR3 reads TGTGCCAGCCGCAGTACAGGGAATAGCAATCAGCCCCAGCATTTT. It encodes CASRSTGNSNQPQHF. The chain uses TRBV6-5 and TRBJ1-5; possible D gene TRBD1, 6 bases. This CDR3 has 15 residues. Germline CDR1 is MNHEY and CDR2 is SVGAGI. Trimming removed 8 bases from V and 0 bases from J, with 14 bases in between.

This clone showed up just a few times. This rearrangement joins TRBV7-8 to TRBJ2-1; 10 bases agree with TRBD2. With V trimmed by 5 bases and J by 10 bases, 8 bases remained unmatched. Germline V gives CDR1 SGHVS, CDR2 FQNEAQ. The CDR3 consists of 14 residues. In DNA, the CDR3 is TGTGCCAGCAGCAAGAGCGGGAGGGCCGTCGAGCAGTTCTTC. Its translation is CASSKSGRAVEQFF.

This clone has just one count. The CDR3 DNA reads TGTGCCTCAGCGGGAGTAGGGGAGACCCAGTACTTC. Amino acid sequence: CASAGVGETQYF. The chain has TRBV2 and TRBJ2-5; TRBD2 matches at 8 bases. The V gene's germline CDR1 is SNHLY and CDR2 FYNNEI. The CDR3 runs 12 residues. J gave up 5 bases and V 11 bases, and 7 bases lay outside the gene matches. The full variable domain, in which reference TRBV2 and TRBJ2-5 provide the parts outside the CDR3, is EPEVTQTPSHQVTQMGQEVILRCVPISNHLYFYWYRQILGQKVEFLVSFYNNEISEKSEIFDDQFSVERPDGSNFTLKIRSTKLEDSAMYFCASAGVGETQYFGPGTRLLVL.

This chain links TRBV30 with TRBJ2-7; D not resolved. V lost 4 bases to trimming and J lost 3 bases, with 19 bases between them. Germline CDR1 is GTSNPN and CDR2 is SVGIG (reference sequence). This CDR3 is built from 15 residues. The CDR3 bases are TGTGCCTGGAAACGCGCGCCAACTAATCTCTACGAGCAGTACTTC. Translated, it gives CAWKRAPTNLYEQYF.

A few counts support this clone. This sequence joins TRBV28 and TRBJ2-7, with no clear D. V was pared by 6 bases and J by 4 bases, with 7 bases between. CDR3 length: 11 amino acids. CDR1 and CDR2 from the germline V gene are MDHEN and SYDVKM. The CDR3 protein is CASSLGYEQYF. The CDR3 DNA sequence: TGTGCCAGCAGCCTAGGATACGAGCAGTACTTC. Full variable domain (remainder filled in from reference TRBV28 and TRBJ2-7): DVKVTQSSRYLVKRTGEKVFLECVQDMDHENMFWYRQDPGLGLRLIYFSYDVKMKEKGDIPEGYSVSREKKERFSLILESASTNQTSMYLCASSLGYEQYFGPGTRLTVT.

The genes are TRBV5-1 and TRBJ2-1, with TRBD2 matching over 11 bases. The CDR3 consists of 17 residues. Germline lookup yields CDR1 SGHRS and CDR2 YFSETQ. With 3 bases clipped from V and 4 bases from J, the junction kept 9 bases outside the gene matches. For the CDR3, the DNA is TGCGCCAGCAGCTCCGACGGACTAGCGGGTGATTACAATGAGCAGTTCTTC. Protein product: CASSSDGLAGDYNEQFF.

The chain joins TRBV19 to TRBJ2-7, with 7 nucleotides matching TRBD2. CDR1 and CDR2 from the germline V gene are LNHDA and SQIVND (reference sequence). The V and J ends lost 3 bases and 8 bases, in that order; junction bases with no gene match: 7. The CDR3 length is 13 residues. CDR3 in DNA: TGTGCCAGTAGTATCGGGAGCGGGGCGCAGCAGTACTTC. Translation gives CASSIGSGAQQYF.

The CDR3 DNA is TGTGCCAGCAGCGTATCGGGACAGGGCTACAATGAGCAGTTCTTC. Translation gives CASSVSGQGYNEQFF. The chain employs TRBV9 and TRBJ2-1; 9 bases are a match to TRBD1. The germline V gene encodes CDR1 SGDLS and CDR2 YYNGEE. The CDR3 spans 15 residues. The V segment lost 1 base and the J segment 3 bases; nucleotides outside the gene matches: 2.

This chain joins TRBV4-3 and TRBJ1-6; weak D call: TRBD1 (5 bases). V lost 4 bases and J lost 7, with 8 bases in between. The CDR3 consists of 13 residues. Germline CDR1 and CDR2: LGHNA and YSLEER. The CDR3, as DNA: TGCGCCAGCAGCCCAGCAGGGAATTCACCCCTCCACTTT. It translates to CASSPAGNSPLHF.

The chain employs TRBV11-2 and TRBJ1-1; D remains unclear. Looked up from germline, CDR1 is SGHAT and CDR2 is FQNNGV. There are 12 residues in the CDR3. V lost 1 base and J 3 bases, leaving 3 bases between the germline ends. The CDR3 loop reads CASSLVDTEAFF. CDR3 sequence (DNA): TGTGCCAGCAGCTTAGTCGACACTGAAGCTTTCTTT.

For the CDR3, the DNA is TGTGCCAGCAGCCGTCGAGGGGGGGAGCTTGAGCAGTTCTTC. As protein: CASSRRGGELEQFF. The rearrangement uses TRBV7-2 and TRBJ2-1; D might be TRBD2 (7 bases). Germline CDR1 is SGHTA and CDR2 is FQGNSA. CDR3 length: 14 residues. Trimming shortened V by 5 bases and J by 9 bases, and 17 bases separated the two germline ends.

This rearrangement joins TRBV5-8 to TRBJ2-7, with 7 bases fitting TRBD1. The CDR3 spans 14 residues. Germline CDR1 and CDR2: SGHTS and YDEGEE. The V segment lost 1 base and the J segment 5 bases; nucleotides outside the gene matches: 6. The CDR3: CASSLFMTGHEQYF. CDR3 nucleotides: TGTGCCAGCAGCTTGTTCATGACAGGGCACGAGCAGTACTTC. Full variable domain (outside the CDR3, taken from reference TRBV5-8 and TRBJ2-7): EAGVTQSPTHLIKTRGQQATLRCSPISGHTSVYWYQQALGLGLQFLLWYDEGEERNRGNFPPRFSGRQFPNYSSELNVNALELEDSALYLCASSLFMTGHEQYFGPGTRLTVT.

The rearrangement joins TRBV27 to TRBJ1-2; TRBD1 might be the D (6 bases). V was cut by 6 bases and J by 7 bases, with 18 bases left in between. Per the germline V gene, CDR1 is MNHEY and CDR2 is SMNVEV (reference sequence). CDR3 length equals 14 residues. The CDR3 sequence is CASSQGDIFGGYTF. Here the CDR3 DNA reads TGTGCCAGCAGCCAAGGGGACATTTTTGGTGGCTACACCTTC.

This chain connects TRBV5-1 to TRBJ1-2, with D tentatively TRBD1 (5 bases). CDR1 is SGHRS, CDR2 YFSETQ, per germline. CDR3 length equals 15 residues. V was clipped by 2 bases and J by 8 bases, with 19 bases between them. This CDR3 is CASSLIGRVPDGYTF. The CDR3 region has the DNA TGCGCCAGCAGCTTAATCGGCAGGGTGCCCGACGGCTACACCTTC.

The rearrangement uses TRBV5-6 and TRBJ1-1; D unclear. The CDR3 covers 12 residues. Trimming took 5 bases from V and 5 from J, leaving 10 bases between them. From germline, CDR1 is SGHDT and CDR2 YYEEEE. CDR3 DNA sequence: TGTGCCAGCAGTAGTGAGCGAACTGAAGCTTTCTTT. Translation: CASSSERTEAFF.

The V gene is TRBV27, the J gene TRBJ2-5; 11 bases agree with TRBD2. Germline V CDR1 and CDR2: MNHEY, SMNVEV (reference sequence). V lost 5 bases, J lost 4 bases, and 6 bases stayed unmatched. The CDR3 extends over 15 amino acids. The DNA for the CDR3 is TGTGCCAGCAGTGCCGCCGGGACTAGCGGAGAGACCCAGTACTTC. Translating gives CASSAAGTSGETQYF.

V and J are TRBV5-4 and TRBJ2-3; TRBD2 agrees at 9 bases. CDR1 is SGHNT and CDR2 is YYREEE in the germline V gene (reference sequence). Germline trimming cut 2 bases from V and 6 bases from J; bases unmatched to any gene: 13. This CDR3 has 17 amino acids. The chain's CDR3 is CASSFGSPAGGEDTQYF. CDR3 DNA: TGTGCCAGCAGCTTCGGTTCTCCAGCGGGAGGTGAGGATACGCAGTATTTT. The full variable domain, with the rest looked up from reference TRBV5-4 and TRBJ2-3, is ETGVTQSPTHLIKTRGQQVTLRCSSQSGHNTVSWYQQALGQGPQFIFQYYREEENGRGNFPPRFSGLQFPNYSSELNVNALELDDSALYLCASSFGSPAGGEDTQYFGPGTRLTVL.

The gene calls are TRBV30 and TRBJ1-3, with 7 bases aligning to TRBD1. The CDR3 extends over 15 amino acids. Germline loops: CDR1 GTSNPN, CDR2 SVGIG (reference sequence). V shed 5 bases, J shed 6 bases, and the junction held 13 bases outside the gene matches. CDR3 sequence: CAWGGQRAVPNTIYF. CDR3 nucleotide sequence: TGTGCCTGGGGGGGACAGCGAGCGGTTCCAAACACCATATATTTT.

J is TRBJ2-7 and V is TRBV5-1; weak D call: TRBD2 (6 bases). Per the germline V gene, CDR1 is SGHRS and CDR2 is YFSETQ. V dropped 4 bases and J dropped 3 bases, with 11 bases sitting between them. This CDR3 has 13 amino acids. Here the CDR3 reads CASSLGTYYEQYF. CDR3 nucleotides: TGCGCCAGCAGCCTCGGGACTTACTACGAGCAGTACTTC.

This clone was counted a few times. The CDR3 spells CASKTSLAGHGQETQYF. The CDR3 DNA reads TGTGCCAGCAAGACGTCACTAGCGGGGCATGGGCAAGAGACCCAGTACTTC. This sequence joins TRBV2 and TRBJ2-5; 10 bases are a match to TRBD2. The CDR3 sequence is 17 residues long. The junction had 13 bases not matched to a gene; V was cut back by 7 bases and J by 2 bases. Germline V gene lookup returns CDR1 SNHLY and CDR2 FYNNEI.

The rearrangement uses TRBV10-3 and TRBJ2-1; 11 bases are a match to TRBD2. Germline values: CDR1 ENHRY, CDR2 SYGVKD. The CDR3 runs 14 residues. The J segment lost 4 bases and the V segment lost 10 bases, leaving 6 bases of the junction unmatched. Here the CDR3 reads CATIAGGYYNEQFF. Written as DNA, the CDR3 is TGTGCCACTATAGCGGGAGGGTATTACAATGAGCAGTTCTTC.

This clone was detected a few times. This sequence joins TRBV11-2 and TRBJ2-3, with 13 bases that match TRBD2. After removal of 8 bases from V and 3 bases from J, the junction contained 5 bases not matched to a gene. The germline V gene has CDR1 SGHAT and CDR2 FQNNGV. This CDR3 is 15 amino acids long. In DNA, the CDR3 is TGTGCCAGCTCCCGGACTAGCGGGGGAACAGATACGCAGTATTTT. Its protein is CASSRTSGGTDTQYF.

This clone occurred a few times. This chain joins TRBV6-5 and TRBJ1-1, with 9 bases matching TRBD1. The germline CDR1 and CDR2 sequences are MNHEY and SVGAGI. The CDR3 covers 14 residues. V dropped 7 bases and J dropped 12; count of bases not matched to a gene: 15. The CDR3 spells CASTIAPGQGIPFF. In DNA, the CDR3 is TGTGCCAGCACCATAGCCCCGGGACAGGGTATTCCTTTCTTT.

CDR3 nucleotide sequence: TGTGCCAGCATGAGAAGGGGCGGCGAGACCCAGTACTTC. Amino acids: CASMRRGGETQYF. V usage is TRBV6-1 and J usage is TRBJ2-5, with D maybe TRBD1 (5 bases). The CDR3 spans 13 residues. In germline, CDR1 is MNHNS, CDR2 SASEGT. Trimming removed 7 bases from V and 5 bases from J, with 14 bases in between.

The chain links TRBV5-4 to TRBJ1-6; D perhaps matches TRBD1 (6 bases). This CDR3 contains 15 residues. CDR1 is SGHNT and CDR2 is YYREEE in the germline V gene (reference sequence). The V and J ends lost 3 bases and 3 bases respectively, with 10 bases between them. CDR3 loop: CASSSSTGYNSPLHF. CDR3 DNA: TGTGCCAGCAGCTCCTCGACAGGCTATAATTCACCCCTCCACTTT.

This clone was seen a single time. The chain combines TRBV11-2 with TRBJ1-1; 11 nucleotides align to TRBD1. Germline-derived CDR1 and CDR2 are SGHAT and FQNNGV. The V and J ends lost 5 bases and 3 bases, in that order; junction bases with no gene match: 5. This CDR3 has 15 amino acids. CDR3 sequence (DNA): TGTGCCAGCAGCCCCGGGACAGGGGGAGACACTGAAGCTTTCTTT. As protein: CASSPGTGGDTEAFF.

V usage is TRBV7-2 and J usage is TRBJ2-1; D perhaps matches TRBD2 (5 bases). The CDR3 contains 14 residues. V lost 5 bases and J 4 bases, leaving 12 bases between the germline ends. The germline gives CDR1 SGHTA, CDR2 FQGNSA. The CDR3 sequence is CASSLGVRYNEQFF. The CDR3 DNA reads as TGTGCCAGCAGCCTCGGGGTTCGATACAATGAGCAGTTCTTC.